This T cell receptor (beta chain) comes out of a study of metastatic and nonmetastatic thyroid tumors. In the study overall: Both malignant and benign thyroid patients supplied peripheral blood and tumor or nodule tissue samples, across which the repertoires of these patients were then compared. Regarding the study as a whole: A significant increase in TCR beta diversity was reportedly seen in malignant thyroid tumors relative to benign nodules, in blood and tumor.

Per the original data handling: CDR3 differences across clinicopathological groups were used to build a distant-metastasis classifier for papillary thyroid cancer. TCRdb re-analyzed the PCR reads using MiXCR. Clone size and V and J calls follow TCRdb, not the original study. The sample shows around 35,000 clones, about a sixth of them seen only once. The CDR3 is made up of 14 amino acids. Germline-derived CDR1 and CDR2 are DFQATT and SNEGSKA (reference sequence). Details on this clone: Its antigen is unknown. The germline gene is not matched at one end of the junction; a read error may be the cause.

Every patient underwent thyroid surgery untreated. The chain uses TRBV20-1 and TRBJ2-7; D possibly corresponds to TRBD1 (7 bases). This TCR derives from a male donor with papillary thyroid cancer or a benign thyroid nodule (not recorded which). Some clones in this sample may be carry-over from other donors' samples. Material: blood. CDR3 DNA sequence: TGCAGTGTTAGAGGAGGGGGACAGAATGACGAGCAGTACTTC. It yields the protein CSVRGGGQNDEQYF.